These 18 T cell receptor beta chains were sequenced from one sample in a study of T-cell memory formation after mild COVID-19. A single record per CDR3 protein comes from TCRdb applying MiXCR to the 5' RACE reads. The sample has roughly 190,000 distinct CDR3 sequences, about a sixth seen once. The sequenced sample consisted of PBMCs or a T cell subset sorted from them (not recorded which). All receptors derive from an adult woman who had mild COVID-19 (a few samples of this study predate the infection). Cell type and time point are not known.

This rearrangement joins TRBV5-1 to TRBJ1-1; a weak D match, TRBD1 (6 bases). V dropped 0 bases and J dropped 0 bases, with 12 bases sitting between them. The germline V gene has CDR1 SGHRS and CDR2 YFSETQ. There are 16 residues in the CDR3. The CDR3 DNA follows: TGCGCCAGCAGCTTGGAGGGGGTAGCCATGAACACTGAAGCTTTCTTT. Protein product: CASSLEGVAMNTEAFF.

On this clonotype: At one end the junction does not follow the germline gene, possibly because of a read error. This chain links TRBV12-3 or TRBV12-4 with TRBJ2-3, with D unclear. The length of the CDR3 is 16 residues. The DNA for the CDR3 is TGTGCCAGCAGTTTTCGAACGGCCGCCTACACATATACGCAGTATTTT. Translated: CASSFRTAAYTYTQYF.

Concerning this clonotype: Given the absence of the conserved phenylalanine or tryptophan at the CDR3 end, a read error is likely. Because the CDR3's place on the DNA is in doubt, the DNA is left out and the CDR3 is given as listed by TCRdb. This rearrangement joins TRBV3-1 to TRBJ1-2. The CDR3 has 11 residues if both end residues are counted. CDR1 is LGHDT and CDR2 is YNNKEL in the germline V gene (reference sequence). CDR3 residues: CASSQGSERCY.

The chain uses TRBV18 and TRBJ2-3, with 7 bases matching TRBD1. The V gene's germline CDR1 is KGHSH and CDR2 LQKENI. V lost 6 bases to trimming and J lost 0 bases; unmatched junction nucleotides: 3. This CDR3 spans 14 amino acids. Here the CDR3 reads CASSRQGSTDTQYF. The CDR3, as DNA: TGTGCCAGCTCCCGACAGGGAAGCACAGATACGCAGTATTTT.

This clonotype was seen a handful of times. The V and J genes are TRBV14 and TRBJ2-2; 7 bases line up with TRBD2. The V and J ends lost 4 bases and 4 bases, in that order; junction bases with no gene match: 6. Germline V gives CDR1 SGHDN, CDR2 FVKESK. The CDR3 is 15 residues long. CDR3 sequence: CASSRPGLGTGELFF. CDR3 nucleotides: TGTGCCAGCAGCCGCCCAGGACTAGGCACCGGGGAGCTGTTTTTT. Variable domain in full (rest from reference TRBV14 and TRBJ2-2): EAGVTQFPSHSVIEKGQTVTLRCDPISGHDNLYWYRRVMGKEIKFLLHFVKESKQDESGMPNNRFLAERTGGTYSTLKVQPAELEDSGVYFCASSRPGLGTGELFFGEGSRLTVL.

The rearrangement uses TRBV5-1 and TRBJ1-2; no definite D call. Germline values: CDR1 SGHRS, CDR2 YFSETQ. V gave up 0 bases and J gave up 2 bases, with 11 bases separating them. The CDR3 covers 15 residues. As DNA, the CDR3 is TGCGCCAGCAGCTTGGAGGCAGCCGCAAACTATGGCTACACCTTC. It encodes CASSLEAAANYGYTF.

Only a few counts were recorded for this clonotype. CDR3 in amino acids: CASSPIGGGAYEQYF. CDR3 bases: TGTGCCAGCAGCCCTATTGGAGGGGGAGCCTACGAGCAGTACTTC. The chain employs TRBV6-5 and TRBJ2-7, with D perhaps TRBD1 or TRBD2 (6 bases each). CDR1 is MNHEY and CDR2 is SVGAGI in the germline V gene. The germline V and J ends were trimmed by 6 bases and 2 bases, with 17 bases remaining between them. The CDR3 is 15 amino acids.

This clonotype was seen a single time. V and J are TRBV10-3 and TRBJ1-4, with D perhaps TRBD1 (6 bases). Between the trimmed V and J ends, which lost 6 bases and 8 bases, there was a span of 13 bases. Germline V gives CDR1 ENHRY, CDR2 SYGVKD. The CDR3 is 13 amino acids. The DNA for the CDR3 is TGTGCCATCAGAAAACAGGGAGGCGAAAAACTGTTTTTT. Amino acids: CAIRKQGGEKLFF.

This chain links TRBV20-1 with TRBJ1-2; TRBD1 matches at 7 bases. Germline CDR1 DFQATT, CDR2 SNEGSKA (reference sequence). The CDR3 spans 14 residues. The CDR3 spells CSTAPGGGDYGYTF. The CDR3 DNA is TGCAGCACTGCCCCGGGAGGGGGCGACTATGGCTACACCTTC.

The chain joins TRBV5-6 to TRBJ2-3, with a possible D match to TRBD2 (5 bases). Trimming took 2 bases from V and 2 from J, leaving 15 bases between them. Germline V lookup: CDR1 SGHDT, CDR2 YYEEEE. The CDR3 runs to 16 residues. CDR3 coding DNA: TGTGCCAGCAGCTTAGGCGGTCCCGGGGACACAGATACGCAGTATTTT. This gives the protein CASSLGGPGDTDTQYF.

This chain uses TRBV24-1 with TRBJ1-2; D call uncertain. CDR1 KGHDR and CDR2 SFDVKD come from the germline V gene. The CDR3 is 14 amino acids. V was cut by 3 bases and J by 7 bases, with 14 bases left in between. The CDR3 nucleotides read TGTGCCACCAGTGATCCGGGGATCCCCTCTGGCTACACCTTC. Residues: CATSDPGIPSGYTF.

The chain uses TRBV4-1 and TRBJ1-2, with D tentatively TRBD1 (6 bases). V lost 0 bases to trimming and J lost 4 bases, with 9 bases between them. Germline loops: CDR1 MGHRA, CDR2 YSYEKL. CDR3 length equals 14 residues. As DNA, the CDR3 is TGCGCCAGCAGCCAAGAAGGGGGGAGCTATGGCTACACCTTC. Protein sequence: CASSQEGGSYGYTF.

There are a few counts of this clonotype. The J gene is TRBJ2-5, the V gene TRBV6-5, with TRBD1 matching over 8 bases. CDR3 length equals 15 residues. The ends lost 1 base at V and 5 bases at J; junction bases unmatched: 6. The germline V gene has CDR1 MNHEY and CDR2 SVGAGI. The CDR3 loop reads CASSYWAGGMETQYF. DNA for the CDR3: TGTGCCAGCAGTTACTGGGCAGGGGGCATGGAGACCCAGTACTTC.

This clonotype has more than one count but fewer than ten. The chain links TRBV12-3 or TRBV12-4 to TRBJ1-3, with TRBD1 as a possible D gene (6 bases). CDR3 length equals 11 residues. The CDR3 protein is CAGGTRNTIYF. The CDR3 DNA sequence: TGTGCTGGGGGGACACGAAACACCATATATTTT.

This rearrangement joins TRBV4-3 to TRBJ1-1; no reliable D call. Germline V gives CDR1 LGHNA, CDR2 YSLEER. With 4 bases removed from V and 4 bases from J, the gap between germline ends came to 10 bases. The CDR3 is 13 residues long. CDR3 loop: CASSRTTSTEAFF. CDR3 bases: TGCGCCAGCAGCCGCACGACGAGCACTGAAGCTTTCTTT.

The sample holds a few counts of this clonotype. The chain carries TRBV24-1 and TRBJ1-2, with 9 bases fitting TRBD1. V trimming: 6 bases; J trimming: 3 bases; junction bases outside the gene matches: 4. The CDR3 spans 14 residues. The V gene's germline CDR1 is KGHDR and CDR2 SFDVKD. CDR3 protein: CATSKTGGDYGYTF. For the CDR3, the DNA is TGTGCCACCAGTAAAACAGGGGGCGACTATGGCTACACCTTC.

This clonotype has just a few counts. The chain couples TRBV4-1 to TRBJ2-5, with TRBD2 matching over 7 bases. CDR3 length equals 14 residues. Per germline, CDR1 MGHRA and CDR2 YSYEKL. V shed 0 bases, J shed 5 bases, and the junction held 3 bases outside the gene matches. The CDR3 nucleotides read TGCGCCAGCAGCCAAGATGGACTAGTGGAGACCCAGTACTTC. Protein sequence: CASSQDGLVETQYF.

This clonotype was counted only a few times. V and J are TRBV7-2 and TRBJ2-5, with D perhaps given as TRBD1 or TRBD2 (5 bases each). The CDR3 spans 14 residues. Trimming cost V 5 bases and J 5 bases, with 15 bases left between them. Per germline, CDR1 SGHTA and CDR2 FQGNSA. CDR3: CASSLWGSMETQYF. CDR3 bases: TGTGCCAGCAGCCTGTGGGGGAGTATGGAGACCCAGTACTTC. Full variable domain (outside the CDR3, taken from reference TRBV7-2 and TRBJ2-5): GAGVSQSPSNKVTEKGKDVELRCDPISGHTALYWYRQSLGQGLEFLIYFQGNSAPDKSGLPSDRFSAERTGGSVSTLTIQRTQQEDSAVYLCASSLWGSMETQYFGPGTRLLVL.